The 18 T cell receptor beta chains given below trace back to one sample, sequenced in a study of beta chain features in type 1 diabetes. Study-wide results and limits: All four CD4+ subsets from Type 1 diabetes patients carried moderately but significantly shorter TCRB CDR3s.

These receptors have no identified antigens. The entirety of the isolated RNA underwent reverse transcription, so expressed TCRB transcripts were sequenced. Clones were sequenced by immunoSEQ multiplex PCR, and TCRdb holds only the in-frame ones, with some missing. This table holds some 190,000 clones, approximately 7.9% found once. The sample comprised central memory CD4+ T cells from blood. These TCRs come from a man younger than 35 with type 1 diabetes.

This clone was seen more than once but under ten times. This chain's CDR3 is CASSQGTSGGETQYF. The CDR3 DNA sequence: TGCGCCAGCAGCCAAGGGACTAGCGGAGGAGAGACCCAGTACTTC. The rearrangement links TRBV4-3 to TRBJ2-5; 10 bases align to TRBD2. J gave up 4 bases and V 1 base, and 3 bases lay outside the gene matches. From germline, CDR1 is LGHNA and CDR2 YSLEER. This CDR3 comprises 15 residues.

In this sample, this clone turned up a few times. The gene calls are TRBV4-3 and TRBJ1-1; D call uncertain. V lost 5 bases and J lost 4, with 11 bases in between. CDR1 is LGHNA and CDR2 is YSLEER in the germline V gene. CDR3 length: 13 residues. The CDR3 DNA follows: TGCGCCAGCAGCGCCTACACAGTCACTGAAGCTTTCTTT. Translating it yields CASSAYTVTEAFF.

Note on this clone: This sequence is one base from a far larger clone and is likely a read error. The chain employs TRBV7-9 and TRBJ2-1; a weak D match, TRBD1 (5 bases). The CDR3 covers 13 residues. Trimming pared 1 base from V and 4 bases from J, leaving 5 bases between. Germline V lookup: CDR1 SEHNR, CDR2 FQNEAQ (reference sequence). Here the CDR3 reads CASSLGQYNEQFF. CDR3 DNA sequence: TGTGCCAGCAGCTTAGGACAGTACAATGAGCAGTTCTTC.

V and J are TRBV28 and TRBJ1-2; 7 bases match TRBD1. J gave up 4 bases and V 8 bases, and 10 bases lay outside the gene matches. The CDR3 extends over 14 amino acids. Germline CDR1 is MDHEN and CDR2 is SYDVKM. The CDR3 loop is CASGYLQGIYGYTF. Here the CDR3 DNA reads TGTGCCAGCGGGTACTTACAGGGGATCTATGGCTACACCTTC.

The chain combines TRBV7-2 with TRBJ2-5; D may be TRBD1 (5 bases). This CDR3 contains 14 residues. Germline-derived CDR1 and CDR2 are SGHTA and FQGNSA. V was pared by 5 bases and J by 3 bases, with 13 bases between. In nucleotides, the CDR3 is TGTGCCAGCAGCCAAAGACAGCTTAAAGAGACCCAGTACTTC. This codes for CASSQRQLKETQYF.

The rearrangement links TRBV7-2 to TRBJ2-1; 8 positions match TRBD2. The germline V gene encodes CDR1 SGHTA and CDR2 FQGNSA. V was pared by 6 bases and J by 5 bases, with 6 bases of the junction left unmatched. The CDR3 runs to 14 residues. For the CDR3, the DNA is TGTGCCAGCAGTCTACTAGCGGCAAACAATGAGCAGTTCTTC. This codes for CASSLLAANNEQFF.

V gene TRBV7-9 combines with J gene TRBJ2-3; D gene uncertain. Germline V lookup: CDR1 SEHNR, CDR2 FQNEAQ (reference sequence). The CDR3 loop spans 15 amino acids. V shed 3 bases and J shed 1 base, with 11 bases lying between them. The CDR3 coding sequence is TGTGCCAGCAGCTTTGGCTCTCCTCGCACAGATACGCAGTATTTT. Protein product: CASSFGSPRTDTQYF.

The chain recombines TRBV5-1 with TRBJ2-5, with D unresolved. V was trimmed by 3 bases and J by 2 bases, leaving 8 bases between them. The CDR3 contains 13 residues. CDR1 is SGHRS and CDR2 is YFSETQ in the germline V gene. The CDR3 loop is CASSSHEQETQYF. CDR3 nucleotide sequence: TGCGCCAGCAGCTCTCACGAGCAAGAGACCCAGTACTTC.

Details on this clone: A read error may account for a junction end that differs from germline. J is TRBJ1-5 and V is TRBV5-4; possible D gene TRBD1, 5 bases. Germline V CDR1 and CDR2: SGHNT, YYREEE (reference sequence). The CDR3 has 14 residues. CDR3 bases: TGCGCCAGCAGCCAAGAGCGGGGGAATCAGCCCCAGCATTTT. Protein: CASSQERGNQPQHF.

This clone showed up many times. The gene calls are TRBV10-3 and TRBJ2-2; 8 bases match TRBD1. Germline loops: CDR1 ENHRY, CDR2 SYGVKD. J lost 1 base, V lost 2 bases, and 3 bases had no gene match. This CDR3 contains 16 residues. The CDR3 loop is CAISERGQVNTGELFF. CDR3 nucleotides: TGTGCCATCAGTGAGAGGGGACAGGTGAACACCGGGGAGCTGTTTTTT.

This clone was seen a few times. As DNA, the CDR3 is TGTGCCAGCACCATGCGGGGGGGCATTAATACGCAGTATTTT. It codes for CASTMRGGINTQYF. The J gene is TRBJ2-3, the V gene TRBV7-2; 9 bases are a match to TRBD2. Germline CDR1 and CDR2: SGHTA and FQGNSA. The CDR3 loop spans 14 amino acids. V shed 7 bases, J shed 7 bases, and the junction held 9 bases outside the gene matches.

This chain links TRBV5-6 with TRBJ2-3; D is perhaps TRBD1 (5 bases). CDR3 length equals 15 residues. Trimming removed 4 bases at V and 0 bases at J, with 12 bases between. Germline values: CDR1 SGHDT, CDR2 YYEEEE. The DNA for the CDR3 is TGTGCCAGCAGCCTCGACAGTACTAGCACAGATACGCAGTATTTT. This codes for CASSLDSTSTDTQYF.

V usage is TRBV28 and J usage is TRBJ2-7, with 9 bases identical to TRBD1. Trimming took 10 bases from V and 4 from J; bases not matched to a gene: 8. Germline V gene data show CDR1 as MDHEN and CDR2 as SYDVKM. The CDR3 loop spans 13 amino acids. CDR3 residues: CATGPGQGYEQYF. DNA of the CDR3: TGTGCCACCGGACCGGGACAGGGTTACGAGCAGTACTTC.

This clone was counted a few times. V usage is TRBV28 and J usage is TRBJ2-2, with 8 bases identical to TRBD1. The V segment lost 4 bases and the J segment 0 bases; nucleotides outside the gene matches: 13. The V gene's germline CDR1 is MDHEN and CDR2 SYDVKM. The CDR3 loop spans 19 amino acids. CDR3 loop: CASSSPFIRTGPNTGELFF. As DNA, the CDR3 is TGTGCCAGCAGTTCCCCATTTATTCGGACAGGGCCGAACACCGGGGAGCTGTTTTTT.

This clone turned up a few times. The chain uses TRBV28 and TRBJ1-4, with D possibly being TRBD1 (6 bases). In germline, CDR1 is MDHEN, CDR2 SYDVKM. Deletions cut 2 bases from V and 3 bases from J, with 10 bases between. This CDR3 spans 15 amino acids. For the CDR3, the DNA is TGTGCCAGCAGTTTAGGGGGCGAAGCTAATGAAAAACTGTTTTTT. This encodes CASSLGGEANEKLFF.

This clone was detected only a few times. The chain joins TRBV2 to TRBJ1-2, with a possible D match to TRBD1 (6 bases). The CDR3 has 16 amino acids. The germline V and J ends were trimmed by 5 bases and 8 bases, with 24 bases remaining between them. Per the germline V gene, CDR1 is SNHLY and CDR2 is FYNNEI. CDR3 region: CASSPTTTGYDWGYTF. CDR3 nucleotides: TGTGCCAGCAGTCCTACCACGACAGGCTATGATTGGGGCTACACCTTC.

This clone showed up many times. This sequence joins TRBV29-1 and TRBJ2-5; possibly TRBD2 for D (6 bases). The CDR3 is made up of 13 amino acids. The V gene lost 7 bases and the J gene lost 7 bases, with 19 bases spanning the gap. Germline-derived CDR1 and CDR2 are SQVTM and ANQGSEA. CDR3: CSAGHAEGGTQYF. The CDR3 DNA follows: TGCAGCGCAGGGCACGCGGAGGGCGGGACCCAGTACTTC.

This sequence joins TRBV2 and TRBJ2-7, with D possibly being TRBD2 (6 bases). V lost 5 bases to trimming and J lost 6 bases, with 26 bases between them. Germline-derived CDR1 and CDR2 are SNHLY and FYNNEI. The CDR3 runs 17 residues. CDR3: CASSYLDIRGLGGEQYF. DNA of the CDR3: TGTGCCAGCAGTTACCTCGACATTCGTGGTTTGGGGGGCGAGCAGTACTTC.